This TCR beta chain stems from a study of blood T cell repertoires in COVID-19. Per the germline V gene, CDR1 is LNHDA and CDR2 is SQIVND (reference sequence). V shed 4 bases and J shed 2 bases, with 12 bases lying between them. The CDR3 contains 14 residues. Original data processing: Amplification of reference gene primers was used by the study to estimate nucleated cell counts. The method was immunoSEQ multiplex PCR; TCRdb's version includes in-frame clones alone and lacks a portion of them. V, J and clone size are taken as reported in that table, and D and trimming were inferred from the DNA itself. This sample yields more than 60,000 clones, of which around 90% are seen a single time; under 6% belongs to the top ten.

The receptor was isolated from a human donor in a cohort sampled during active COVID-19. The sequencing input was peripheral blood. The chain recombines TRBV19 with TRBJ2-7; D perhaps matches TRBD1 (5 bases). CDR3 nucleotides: TGTGCCAGTAGTAAAAGGAACAGGCCCTACGAGCAGTACTTC. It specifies CASSKRNRPYEQYF.